Listed below are T cell receptor beta chains from one sample, sequenced in a study of blood T cell repertoires in COVID-19. Repertoires were generated with immunoSEQ multiplex PCR, while TCRdb's copy carries only in-frame clones and drops some. The sample has hundreds of thousands of clones, 85% to 90% seen once. The sequenced sample was PBMCs or T cells enriched from blood (not recorded which). The source is a man between 18 and 35 years old who had recovered from COVID-19. Each CDR3 is given with its conserved first and last residue.

v_gene,j_gene,CDR3aa
TRBV5-1,TRBJ2-1,CASSPSIMGVENEQFF
TRBV7-6,TRBJ2-3,CASSLASVSSGGTDTQYF
TRBV5-6,TRBJ1-4,CASSFRGFKEKLFF
TRBV3-1/TRBV3-2,TRBJ2-5,CASSQGAVGQGVGETQYF
TRBV7-9,TRBJ1-4,CASSSQVGGATNEKLFF
TRBV30,TRBJ1-4,CAWSVQGREKLFF
TRBV10-3,TRBJ2-3,CAISESASSRGSHTDTQYF
TRBV7-6,TRBJ2-5,CASSLAGGQETQYF
TRBV19,TRBJ2-1,CASSMGGVQFF
TRBV24-1,TRBJ2-3,CATRGKPPTDTQYF
TRBV28,TRBJ2-5,CASSFPDRQETQYF
TRBV6-1,TRBJ1-4,CASSEAGTGPFEKLFF
TRBV29-1,TRBJ2-7,CSAVAGLSTEQYF
TRBV29-1,TRBJ1-5,CSVADRNSNQPQHF
TRBV29-1,TRBJ2-7,CSVIDSQSVTPSSSYEQYF
TRBV7-2,TRBJ2-7,CASSLDRTSGIYEQYF
TRBV19,TRBJ2-1,CASSGVGLYNEQFF
TRBV2,TRBJ1-6,CASSANQGFLGSSPLHF
TRBV7-9,TRBJ2-7,CASSTGTSGREQYF
TRBV27,TRBJ2-3,CASSLSVWSASSTDTQYF
TRBV7-3,TRBJ2-7,CASSPGGTLYEQYF
TRBV28,TRBJ1-1,CASKSGNTEAFF
TRBV28,TRBJ1-2,CASSLGLYGYTF
TRBV7-9,TRBJ2-3,CASSLIMASGRRSFTQYF
TRBV24-1,TRBJ2-1,CATSDLGLRNEQFF
TRBV13,TRBJ2-7,CASSLRDRAYEQYF
TRBV11-3,TRBJ2-7,CASSVGTTYEQYF
TRBV5-4,TRBJ2-1,CASSLLAGEDEYNEQFF
TRBV19,TRBJ1-5,CASSLAYSNQPQHF
TRBV13,TRBJ2-1,CASSPRWRGGRAEQFF
TRBV7-2,TRBJ1-2,CASRWSPGTDNGYTF
TRBV3-1/TRBV3-2,TRBJ2-1,CASSQDMTSGYNEQFF
TRBV7-3,TRBJ2-2,CASSPGHLSTGELFF
TRBV19,TRBJ1-2,CASSIEGDYYGYTF
TRBV5-1,TRBJ1-1,CASEKGDKVNTEAFF
TRBV3-1/TRBV3-2,TRBJ1-1,CASSLAEGTEAFF
TRBV9,TRBJ2-3,CASSVHPGTGSTDTQYF
TRBV10-3,TRBJ2-7,CAISDTADRQYF
TRBV9,TRBJ1-5,CASSPLGGNQPQHF
TRBV5-1,TRBJ2-5,CASSNSPTGVKETQYF
TRBV5-1,TRBJ2-5,CASSFTSGQETQYF
TRBV30,TRBJ2-2,CAWDPGTSGSEANTGELFF
TRBV23-1,TRBJ2-2,CASKIGWLANTGELFF
TRBV3-1/TRBV3-2,TRBJ2-7,CASSQESGSSYEQYF
TRBV7-3,TRBJ2-2,CAIGTENTGELFF
TRBV7-9,TRBJ1-2,CASSLLAINYGYTF
TRBV6-5,TRBJ2-3,CASSYSAGGSTDTQYF
TRBV27,TRBJ2-7,CASRTNRESYEQYF